This T cell receptor beta chain originates from a study of Graves' ophthalmopathy and Graves' hyperthyroidism. Other autoimmune diseases, uncontrolled infections, pregnancy or lactation excluded patients from enrollment. Amplification targeted the TCR beta CDR3 regions, with RNA transcripts as the source material. The authors performed first-round RT-PCR with HTBI primers and then a second-round multiplex PCR. TCRdb reanalysed the multiplex PCR reads using MiXCR and keeps one entry per CDR3 protein. The profile shows about 740,000 distinct CDR3 sequences, roughly two fifths of them singletons. The V end lost 5 bases, the J end lost 2 bases, and 13 bases lay between the germline ends. CDR3 length: 14 residues. Germline-derived CDR1 and CDR2 are SQVTM and ANQGSEA.

This TCR was sampled from an adult man with Graves' ophthalmopathy. The chain is built from TRBV29-1 and TRBJ1-3; a possible D gene is TRBD1 (5 bases). The sequenced sample was peripheral blood. The CDR3 spells CSVLAGDPGNTIYF. The CDR3 DNA reads TGCAGCGTTCTAGCGGGGGACCCTGGAAACACCATATATTTT.